This paragraph covers one TCR beta chain sequence. This sample stems from a study of blood T cell repertoires in COVID-19. Study summary: Whether acute or convalescent, the COVID-19 samples came from the United States, Italy and Spain. Sources were T cells, B-cell-depleted T cells, or PBMCs; the material itself was cDNA or gDNA.

Original data processing: Amplification of reference gene primers was used by the study to estimate nucleated cell counts. Here immunoSEQ multiplex PCR was the method, and the copy in TCRdb shows in-frame clones only, minus some. V and J calls and clone size come straight from that table; D and trimming were deduced from the DNA. The sample comprises about 260,000 clones, 86% of which are singletons, and approximately 10% rests with the top ten. This CDR3 contains 13 residues. Germline V gene sequence: CDR1 LGHNT, CDR2 FRNRAP. The junction had 5 bases not matched to a gene; V was cut back by 10 bases and J by 7 bases.

Material: peripheral blood. The TCR was taken from a man between 35 and 55 years old with active or convalescent COVID-19. This chain connects TRBV12-5 to TRBJ2-3, with 13 nucleotides matching TRBD2. The CDR3 is CATRTSGGNTQYF. CDR3 sequence (DNA): TGTGCTACCCGGACTAGCGGGGGAAATACGCAGTATTTT.